The subject of this entry is one T cell receptor beta chain. No antigen is known for it. This sample was taken from a study of OX40 agonist ivuxolimab in advanced cancers. Study results and caveats: CD4+ T cells averaged fewer expanded clones than CD8+ T cells.

CDR1 is MDHEN and CDR2 is SYDVKM in the germline V gene. The CDR3 contains 16 residues. The method was immunoSEQ multiplex PCR; TCRdb's version includes in-frame clones alone and lacks a portion of them. The table lists around 68,000 clones, 70% to 90% of them singletons. This chain links TRBV28 with TRBJ2-5; D could derive from TRBD1 or TRBD2 (5 bases each). The DNA end is a closer match to TRBJ2-7, so the J assignment may be wrong. The sample consisted of CD4+ or CD8+ T cells sorted from blood, taken in a trial of the OX40 agonist ivuxolimab. This TCR was sampled from an adult with an advanced solid tumor such as melanoma, head and neck, liver or kidney cancer. CDR3 loop: CASTGPGQGNTYEQYF. The CDR3 region has the DNA TGTGCCAGCACCGGTCCGGGGCAAGGGAACACCTACGAGCAGTACTTC.